The subject of this entry is one TCR beta chain. No antigen is known for it. This sample is part of a study of cytomegalovirus exposure and HLA in healthy donors. Overall study results and limits: The study recorded more than 150 TCR beta chains that were cytomegalovirus-associated. A later analysis found first-cohort TCR clusters tended to co-occur in the 130 or so validation repertoires.

This CDR3 comprises 16 residues. The V segment lost 1 base and the J segment 2 bases; nucleotides outside the gene matches: 3. Germline lookup yields CDR1 SGHTA and CDR2 FQGNSA. Assay used: immunoSEQ multiplex PCR; TCRdb lists only in-frame clones, some missing. The table records approximately 150,000 clones, around nine tenths of them present only once. The sample taken for sequencing was PBMCs. J is TRBJ2-7 and V is TRBV7-2; 12 bases map to TRBD2. The clonotype was recovered from a young man in good health and CMV-seropositive. For the CDR3, the DNA is TGTGCCAGCAGCTTAGGTCTAGCGGGGGGGCCCTACGAGCAGTACTTC. It encodes CASSLGLAGGPYEQYF.